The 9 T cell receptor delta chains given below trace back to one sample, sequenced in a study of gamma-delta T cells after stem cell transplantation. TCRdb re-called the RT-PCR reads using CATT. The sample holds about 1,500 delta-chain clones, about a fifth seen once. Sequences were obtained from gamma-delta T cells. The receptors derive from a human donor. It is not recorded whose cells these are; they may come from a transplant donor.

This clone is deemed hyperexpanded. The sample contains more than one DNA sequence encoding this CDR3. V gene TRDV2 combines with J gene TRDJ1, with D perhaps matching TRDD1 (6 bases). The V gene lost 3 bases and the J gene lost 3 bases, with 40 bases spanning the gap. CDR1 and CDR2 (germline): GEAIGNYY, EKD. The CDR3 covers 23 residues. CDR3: CACDLVGGYGDLEIPLESDKLIF. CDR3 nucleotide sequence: TGTGCCTGTGACCTCGTAGGAGGATATGGGGACCTCGAAATACCCTTAGAATCCGATAAACTCATCTTT.

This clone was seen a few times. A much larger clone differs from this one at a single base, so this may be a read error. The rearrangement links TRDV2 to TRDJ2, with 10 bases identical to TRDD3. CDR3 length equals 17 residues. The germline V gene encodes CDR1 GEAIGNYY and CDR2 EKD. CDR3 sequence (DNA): TGTGCCTGTGACCGACTGGGGGATCTTACTTTGACAGTACAACTCTTCTTT. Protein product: CACDRLGDLTLTVQLFF.

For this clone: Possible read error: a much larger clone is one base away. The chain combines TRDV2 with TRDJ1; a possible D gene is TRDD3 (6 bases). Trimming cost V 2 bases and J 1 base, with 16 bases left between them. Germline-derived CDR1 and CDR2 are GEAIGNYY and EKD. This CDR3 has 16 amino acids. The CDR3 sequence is CACDSLLGTPTDKLIF. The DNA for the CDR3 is TGTGCCTGTGACAGTTTGCTGGGGACGCCCACCGATAAACTCATCTTT.

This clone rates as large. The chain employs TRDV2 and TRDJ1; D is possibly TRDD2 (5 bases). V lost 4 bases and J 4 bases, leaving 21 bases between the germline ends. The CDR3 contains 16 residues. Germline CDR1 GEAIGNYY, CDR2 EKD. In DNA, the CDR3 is TGTGCCTGTGAGAAACTTCCCCCGGGCGTACACGATAAACTCATCTTT. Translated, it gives CACEKLPPGVHDKLIF.

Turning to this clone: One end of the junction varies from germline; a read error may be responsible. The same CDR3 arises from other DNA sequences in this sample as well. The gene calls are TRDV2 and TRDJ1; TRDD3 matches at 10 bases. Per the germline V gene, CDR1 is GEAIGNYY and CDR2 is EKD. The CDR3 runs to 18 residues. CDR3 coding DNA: TGTGCCTGTGACACCGTCCGGGGTACTGGGGGATTCACCGATAAACCCATCTTT. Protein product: CACDTVRGTGGFTDKPIF.

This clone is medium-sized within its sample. CDR3 nucleotides: TGTGCCTGTGACACTTTAGTACTGGGGGATACCTACACCGATAAACTCATCTTT. It encodes CACDTLVLGDTYTDKLIF. The chain is built from TRDV2 and TRDJ1; 12 bases match TRDD3. The germline V gene has CDR1 GEAIGNYY and CDR2 EKD. There are 18 residues in the CDR3. Trimming at V came to 1 base and at J to 0 bases, leaving 8 bases not matched to a gene.

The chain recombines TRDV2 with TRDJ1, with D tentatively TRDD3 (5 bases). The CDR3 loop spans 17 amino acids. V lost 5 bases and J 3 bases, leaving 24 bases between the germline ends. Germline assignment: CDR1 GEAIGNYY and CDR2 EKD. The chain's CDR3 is CACGPEVGERTPDKLIF. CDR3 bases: TGTGCCTGTGGCCCAGAGGTCGGGGAAAGGACACCCGATAAACTCATCTTT.

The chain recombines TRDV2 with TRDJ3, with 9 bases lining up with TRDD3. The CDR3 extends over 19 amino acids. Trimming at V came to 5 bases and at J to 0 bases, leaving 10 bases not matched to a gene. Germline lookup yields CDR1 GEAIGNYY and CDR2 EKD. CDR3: CACAALGDGFSWDTRQMFF. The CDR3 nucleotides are TGTGCCTGTGCCGCACTGGGGGACGGCTTCTCCTGGGACACCCGACAGATGTTTTTC.

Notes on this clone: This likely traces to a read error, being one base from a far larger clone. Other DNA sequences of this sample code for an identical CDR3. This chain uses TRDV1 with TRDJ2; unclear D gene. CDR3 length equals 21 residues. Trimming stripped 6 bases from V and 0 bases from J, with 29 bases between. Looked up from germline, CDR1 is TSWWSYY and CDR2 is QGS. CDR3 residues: CALGSPKTLILIKALTAQLFF. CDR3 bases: TGTGCTCTTGGATCCCCGAAAACCCTTATCCTGATCAAAGCTTTGACAGCACAACTCTTCTTT.